The TCR beta chain described here comes from a study of CD8+CD57+ T cells in acquired aplastic anemia (dated by TCRdb to the late 2010s). In terms of the full investigation: Extracted DNA from sorted CD4+ and CD8+ cells averaged around 3.2 ug, ranging from roughly 0.17 to 30 ug. Healthy donor samples averaged approximately 10 million reads for CD4+ and 11 million to 13 million for CD8+ cells. Study-level results and caveats: Twenty-nine CD8+ CDR3 sequences were shared between patients and controls but appeared highly expressed in patients and within their immunodominant clones. Patients and healthy controls showed no significant difference in CD8+ Simpson's diversity (P=0.060).

From the cysteine through the phenylalanine, the CDR3 covers 14 amino acids. CDR3 DNA is the only sequence kept; it has 42 bases, read in frame from the first base. The trim is 7 bases for V and 5 bases for J, with a gap of 16 bases between the germline ends. The germline V gene specifies SGHDT as CDR1 and YYEEEE as CDR2. Regarding this clonotype: Its antigen has not been determined. Base qualities are not provided; no much larger clone lies one nucleotide away.

Profiling of TCR beta VDJ combinations and CDR3 sequences used genomic DNA as the template. TCR repertoire sequencing was run on an Illumina HiSeq 2000. As for the authors' bioinformatics: Repertoire assessment relied on Simpson's diversity index, CDR3 size and DJ length profiles, and TRBV/TRBJ rearrangement plots. The immunodominant clone was defined as the most abundant DNA sequence in deep sequencing data. CDR3 amino acid sequences were checked for sharing across subjects and were also compared against the VDJdb database and published repertoires. TCRdb cleaned the public reads at Q25 with fastp, built clones with MiXCR and kept in-frame beta chains. When rows share a CDR3 protein, they turn into one entry using the most common DNA and genes. The authors' filters were not applied to this entry. The sample profile shows approximately 99,000 distinct CDR3 sequences; around half of them were found once. Around a third of the sample lies in the top ten.

TCR repertoires of sorted CD4+ and CD8+ blood T cells from severe aplastic anemia patients and healthy subjects were deep-sequenced in the study. Ficoll-Paque density gradient centrifugation was used to isolate peripheral blood mononuclear cells. Before DNA extraction, CD4+ and CD8+ T cells were sorted with FACS or magnetic beads. The chain links TRBV5-6 with TRBJ1-3, with the D gene too uncertain to name. Sequenced: sorted CD4+, CD8+, or CD8+CD57+ T cells (not recorded which) from PBMCs. The sequence was collected from a human donor in good health, serving as a control. The base sequence is TGTGCCAGCGGCCAAGGAGAATTGCGAAACACCATATATTTT. Its amino acids are CASGQGELRNTIYF.